This record covers a single TCR beta chain. This receptor's antigen is unknown. Per-nucleotide qualities are absent, and no much larger clonotype sits a single base away. Collaborating institutions collected whole blood in K2EDTA tubes following their own protocols. For TCRbeta analysis, collaborators shipped samples in one of three forms: frozen whole blood, isolated PBMCs, or DNA extracted from either of those sample types. Looking up the germline V gene yields CDR1 SGHRS and CDR2 YFSETQ. V loses 1 base at its end and J loses 3 bases; junction bases beyond the gene matches: 1. Measured from the cysteine to the phenylalanine, the CDR3 is 15 residues long. Solely the CDR3 DNA is kept, with 45 bases framed from the first base. TCRbeta CDR3 regions were amplified from genomic DNA by means of the immunoSEQ Assay, a bias-controlled multiplex PCR. Per the original workflow: Nucleated cell counts per sample were estimated from amplification of reference gene primers within the assay. To quantify the absolute abundance of each unique TCRbeta CDR3 rearrangement, sequence reads were collapsed and filtered. For each sample, productive Simpson clonality was calculated by taking the square root of Simpson's diversity index across productive rearrangements. As stored in TCRdb, this immuneACCESS dataset retains in-frame rearrangements with V and J assigned. A fraction of the clones does not appear; measured against another copy, unresolved V genes explain less than half of the discrepancy, and the remainder lacks a known reason. Clone size and V and J calls were adopted from that table, with D and trimming inferred from the DNA. This sample holds under 100,000 clones; about 82% were observed only once. The leading ten clones occupy 3% to 4% of the sample.

The sample originates from a study of blood T cell repertoires in COVID-19 (TCRdb year 2020). For the study in its entirety: Samples from collaborators originated in the United States, Italy and Spain and spanned both the acute and convalescent phases of COVID-19. The material from the prospective study consisted of cDNA or gDNA derived from T cells, B-cell-depleted T cells, or PBMCs. Subjects who had been exposed to COVID-19, were actively infected with it, or had recovered from it provided the deeply sampled blood TCRbeta repertoires that made up the dataset. The repertoires were made available in a free public database intended to serve as a resource for research on the immune response to SARS-CoV-2. Samples came from the ongoing ImmuneRACE study (first 160 participants) plus 1,254 subjects from 6 global collaborators. A de-identified subject ID, COVID-19 status, age in years and sex were almost always included in the sample metadata. HLA class I and class II types, where available, came from metadata supplied by the sample provider rather than from assay-based typing. The research as a whole found: How much clinical and demographic metadata was included differed by source and by participant, and the metadata was provided uncurated.

The chain is assembled from TRBV5-1 and TRBJ2-1; TRBD2 aligns with 10 central bases. The receptor was derived from a man aged 50-60 years with acute or convalescent COVID-19. Sequencing was done on a sample of peripheral blood. DNA sequence: TGCGCCAGCAGCTTGACTAGCGGGGACTACAATGAGCAGTTCTTC. The resulting protein is CASSLTSGDYNEQFF.